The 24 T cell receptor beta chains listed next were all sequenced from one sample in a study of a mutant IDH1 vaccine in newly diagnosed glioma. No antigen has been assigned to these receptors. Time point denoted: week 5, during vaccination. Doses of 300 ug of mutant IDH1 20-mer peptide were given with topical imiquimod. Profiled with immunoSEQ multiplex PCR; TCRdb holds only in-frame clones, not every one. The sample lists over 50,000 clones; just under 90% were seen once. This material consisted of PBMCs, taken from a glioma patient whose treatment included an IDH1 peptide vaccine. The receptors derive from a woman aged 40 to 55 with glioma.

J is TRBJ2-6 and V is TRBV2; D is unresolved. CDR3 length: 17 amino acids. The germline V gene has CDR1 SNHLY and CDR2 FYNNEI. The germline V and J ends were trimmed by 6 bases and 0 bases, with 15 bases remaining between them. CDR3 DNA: TGTGCCAGCAGCCTTCAGCTTTTCCACTCTGGGGCCAACGTCCTGACTTTC. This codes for CASSLQLFHSGANVLTF.

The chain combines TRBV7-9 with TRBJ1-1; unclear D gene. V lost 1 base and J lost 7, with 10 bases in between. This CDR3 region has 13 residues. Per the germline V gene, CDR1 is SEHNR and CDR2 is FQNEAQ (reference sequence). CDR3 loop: CASSLEVRFEAFF. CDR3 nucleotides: TGTGCCAGCAGCTTAGAGGTACGGTTTGAAGCTTTCTTT.

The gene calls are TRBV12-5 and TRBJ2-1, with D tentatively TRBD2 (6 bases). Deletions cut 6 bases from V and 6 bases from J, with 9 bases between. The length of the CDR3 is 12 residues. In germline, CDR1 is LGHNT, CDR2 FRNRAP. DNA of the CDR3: TGTGCTAGTGGCCCCGGGGGCAATGAGCAGTTCTTC. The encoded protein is CASGPGGNEQFF.

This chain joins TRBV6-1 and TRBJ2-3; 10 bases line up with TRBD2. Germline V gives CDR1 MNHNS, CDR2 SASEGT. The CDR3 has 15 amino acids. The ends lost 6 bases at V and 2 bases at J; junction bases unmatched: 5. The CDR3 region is CASSPLAGDTDTQYF. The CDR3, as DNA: TGTGCCAGCAGCCCGCTAGCGGGAGACACAGATACGCAGTATTTT.

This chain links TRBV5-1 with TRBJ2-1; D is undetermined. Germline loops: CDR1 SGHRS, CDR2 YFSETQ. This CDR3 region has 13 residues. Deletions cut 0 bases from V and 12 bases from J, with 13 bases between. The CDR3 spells CASSLGVGMAQFF. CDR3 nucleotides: TGCGCCAGCAGCTTGGGAGTGGGGATGGCGCAGTTCTTC. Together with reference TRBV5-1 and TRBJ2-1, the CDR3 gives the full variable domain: KAGVTQTPRYLIKTRGQQVTLSCSPISGHRSVSWYQQTPGQGLQFLFEYFSETQRNKGNFPGRFSGRQFSNSRSEMNVSTLELGDSALYLCASSLGVGMAQFFGPGTRLTVL.

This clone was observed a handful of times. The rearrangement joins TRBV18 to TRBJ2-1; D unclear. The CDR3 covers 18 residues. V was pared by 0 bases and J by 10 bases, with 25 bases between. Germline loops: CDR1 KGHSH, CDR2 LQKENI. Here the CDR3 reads CASSPPVGQYQWYIEQFF. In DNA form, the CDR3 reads TGTGCCAGCTCACCACCGGTAGGGCAGTACCAGTGGTACATCGAGCAGTTCTTC.

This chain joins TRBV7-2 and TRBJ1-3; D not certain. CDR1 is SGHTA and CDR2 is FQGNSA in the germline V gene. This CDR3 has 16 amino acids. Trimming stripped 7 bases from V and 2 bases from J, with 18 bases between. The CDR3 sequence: CASTLSSGTTGNTIYF. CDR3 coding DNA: TGTGCCAGCACCCTATCTTCGGGCACTACTGGAAACACCATATATTTT.

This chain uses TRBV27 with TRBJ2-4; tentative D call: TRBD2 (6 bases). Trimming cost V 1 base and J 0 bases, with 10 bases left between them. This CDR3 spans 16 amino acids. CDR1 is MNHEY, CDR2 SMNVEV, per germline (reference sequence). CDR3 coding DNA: TGTGCCAGCAGTTTATTAGCGGCCCTAGCCAAAAACATTCAGTACTTC. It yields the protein CASSLLAALAKNIQYF.

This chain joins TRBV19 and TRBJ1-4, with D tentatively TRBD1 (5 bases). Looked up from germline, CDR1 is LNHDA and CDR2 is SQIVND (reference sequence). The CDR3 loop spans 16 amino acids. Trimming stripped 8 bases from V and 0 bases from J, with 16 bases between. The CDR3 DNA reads TGTGCCAGTCAGTATCAGGGAAGAGCAACTAATGAAAAACTGTTTTTT. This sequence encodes CASQYQGRATNEKLFF.

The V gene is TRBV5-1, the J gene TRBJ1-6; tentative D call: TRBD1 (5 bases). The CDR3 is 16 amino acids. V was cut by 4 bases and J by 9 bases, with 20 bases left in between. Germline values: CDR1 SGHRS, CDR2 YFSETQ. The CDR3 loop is CASSDLRAGGASPLHF. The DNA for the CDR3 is TGCGCCAGCAGCGACCTGCGGGCAGGAGGGGCTTCACCCCTCCACTTT.

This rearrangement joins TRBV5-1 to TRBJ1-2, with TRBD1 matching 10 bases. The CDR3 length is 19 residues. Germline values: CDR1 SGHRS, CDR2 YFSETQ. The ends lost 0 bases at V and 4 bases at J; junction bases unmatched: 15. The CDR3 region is CASSLAEFSIWTGGYGYTF. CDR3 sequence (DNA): TGCGCCAGCAGCTTGGCCGAGTTTAGTATATGGACAGGGGGCTATGGCTACACCTTC.

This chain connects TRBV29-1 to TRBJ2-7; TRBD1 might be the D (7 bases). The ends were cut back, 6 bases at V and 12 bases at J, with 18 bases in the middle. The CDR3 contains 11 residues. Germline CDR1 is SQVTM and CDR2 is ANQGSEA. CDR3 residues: CSVGQGGPSYF. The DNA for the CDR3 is TGCAGCGTGGGTCAGGGGGGTCCATCGTACTTC.

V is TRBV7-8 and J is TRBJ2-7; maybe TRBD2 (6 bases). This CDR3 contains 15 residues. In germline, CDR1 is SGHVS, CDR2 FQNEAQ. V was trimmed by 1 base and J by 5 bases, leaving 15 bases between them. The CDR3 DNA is TGTGCCAGCAGCTTAGGCGGAGGCGGGATGGACGAGCAGTACTTC. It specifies CASSLGGGGMDEQYF.

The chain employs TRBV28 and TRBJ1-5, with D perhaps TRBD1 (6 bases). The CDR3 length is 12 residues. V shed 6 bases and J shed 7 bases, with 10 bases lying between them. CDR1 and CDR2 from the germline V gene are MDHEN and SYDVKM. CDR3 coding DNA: TGTGCCAGCAGGAAGCAGGGGCAGCCCCAGCATTTT. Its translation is CASRKQGQPQHF.

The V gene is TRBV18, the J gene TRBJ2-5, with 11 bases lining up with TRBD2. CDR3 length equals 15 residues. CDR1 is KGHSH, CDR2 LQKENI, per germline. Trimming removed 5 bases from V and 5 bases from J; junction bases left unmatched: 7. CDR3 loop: CASSSLAGGLETQYF. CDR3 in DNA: TGTGCCAGCTCAAGCCTAGCGGGGGGCCTGGAGACCCAGTACTTC. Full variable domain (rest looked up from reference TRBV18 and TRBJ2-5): NAGVMQNPRHLVRRRGQEARLRCSPMKGHSHVYWYRQLPEEGLKFMVYLQKENIIDESGMPKERFSAEFPKEGPSILRIQQVVRGDSAAYFCASSSLAGGLETQYFGPGTRLLVL.

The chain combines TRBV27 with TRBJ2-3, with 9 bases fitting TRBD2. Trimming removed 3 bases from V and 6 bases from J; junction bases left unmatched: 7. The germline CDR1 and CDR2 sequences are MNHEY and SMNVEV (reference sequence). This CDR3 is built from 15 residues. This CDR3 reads CASSLGTSFADTQYF. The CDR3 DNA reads TGTGCCAGCAGTTTGGGGACTAGCTTCGCGGATACGCAGTATTTT.

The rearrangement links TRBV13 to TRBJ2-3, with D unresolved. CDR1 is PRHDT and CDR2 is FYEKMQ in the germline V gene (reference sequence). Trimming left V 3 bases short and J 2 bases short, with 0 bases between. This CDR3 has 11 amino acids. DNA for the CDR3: TGTGCCAGCAGCTTCACAGATACGCAGTATTTT. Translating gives CASSFTDTQYF.

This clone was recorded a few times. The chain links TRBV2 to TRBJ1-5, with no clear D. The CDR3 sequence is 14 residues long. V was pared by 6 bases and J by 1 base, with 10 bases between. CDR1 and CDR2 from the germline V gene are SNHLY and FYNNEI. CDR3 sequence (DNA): TGTGCCAGCAGGGCGTGGCAGAGCAATCAGCCCCAGCATTTT. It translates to CASRAWQSNQPQHF.

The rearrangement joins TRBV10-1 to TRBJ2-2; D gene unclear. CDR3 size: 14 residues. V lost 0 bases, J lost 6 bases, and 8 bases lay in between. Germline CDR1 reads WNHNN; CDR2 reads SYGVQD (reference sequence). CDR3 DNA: TGCGCCAGCAGTGAGTCGTATATGCCCGGGGAGCTGTTTTTT. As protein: CASSESYMPGELFF.

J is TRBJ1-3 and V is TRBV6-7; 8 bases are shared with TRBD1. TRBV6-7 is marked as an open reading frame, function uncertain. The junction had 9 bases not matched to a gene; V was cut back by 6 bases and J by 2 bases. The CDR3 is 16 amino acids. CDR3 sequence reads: CASRTGQGSAGNTIYF. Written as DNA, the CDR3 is TGTGCCAGCAGGACTGGACAGGGATCCGCTGGAAACACCATATATTTT.

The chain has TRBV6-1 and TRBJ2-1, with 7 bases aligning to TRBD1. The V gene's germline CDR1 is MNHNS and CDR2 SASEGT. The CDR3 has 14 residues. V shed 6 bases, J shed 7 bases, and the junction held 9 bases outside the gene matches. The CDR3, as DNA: TGTGCCAGCAGGCGAGGGGACAGCCTAAATGAGCAGTTCTTC. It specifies CASRRGDSLNEQFF.

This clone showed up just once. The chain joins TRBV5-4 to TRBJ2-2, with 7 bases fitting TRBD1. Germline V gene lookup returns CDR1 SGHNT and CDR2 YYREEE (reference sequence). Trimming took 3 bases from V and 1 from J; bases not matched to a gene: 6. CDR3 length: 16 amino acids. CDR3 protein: CASSSGTERNTGELFF. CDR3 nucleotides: TGTGCCAGCAGCTCGGGGACAGAAAGGAACACCGGGGAGCTGTTTTTT.

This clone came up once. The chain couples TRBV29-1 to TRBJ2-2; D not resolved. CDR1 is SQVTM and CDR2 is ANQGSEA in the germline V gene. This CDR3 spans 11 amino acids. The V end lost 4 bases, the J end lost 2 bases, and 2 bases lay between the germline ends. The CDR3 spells CSVGNTGELFF. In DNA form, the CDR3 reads TGCAGCGTTGGCAACACCGGGGAGCTGTTTTTT.

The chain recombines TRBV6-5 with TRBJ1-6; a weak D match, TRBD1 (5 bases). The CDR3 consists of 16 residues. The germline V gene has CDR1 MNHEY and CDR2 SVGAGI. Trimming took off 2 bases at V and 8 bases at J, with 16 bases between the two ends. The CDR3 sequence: CASSYLLGRGDSPLHF. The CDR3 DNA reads TGTGCCAGCAGTTACCTCCTGGGGAGGGGTGATTCACCCCTCCACTTT.